This T cell receptor (beta chain) originates from a study of CD8 T cells in Susac syndrome. This clonotype has a handful of counts. Sequencing targeted TCR beta in T cells from blood (CD8+ and CD4+). The patients serving as multiple sclerosis controls were treatment-naive. They had stable or active relapsing-remitting disease and fulfilled revised McDonald criteria. V lost 0 bases to trimming and J lost 4 bases, with 14 bases between them. CDR1 is LGHNA and CDR2 is YNFKEQ in the germline V gene. This CDR3 region has 16 residues. Reverse transcription of about 0.45 to 1 ug RNA used random hexamers. A multiplex approach, immunoSEQ multiplex PCR, amplified TCR beta CDR3 across 54 Vbeta and 13 Jbeta. One entry per CDR3 protein results from TCRdb running MiXCR on the immunoSEQ multiplex PCR reads. Among some 200,000 distinct CDR3 sequences listed, around nine tenths were seen once.

This TCR was sampled from a human donor with multiple sclerosis. The V gene is TRBV4-2, the J gene TRBJ2-3; D ambiguous. Sequenced sample: CD8+ T cells from PBMCs. The CDR3 region has the DNA TGTGCCAGCAGCCAAGAGGTAGTCCGGTCAGCAGATACGCAGTATTTT. Translation: CASSQEVVRSADTQYF.